The 25 T cell receptor beta chains below come from one sample, sequenced in a study of blood T cell repertoires in COVID-19. Data came from immunoSEQ multiplex PCR; TCRdb stores just in-frame clones and leaves some out. The data show roughly 290,000 clones, 87% seen once. The sample comprised PBMCs or T cells enriched from blood (not recorded which). Receptor source: a woman between 40 and 55 years old who had recovered from COVID-19.

This sequence joins TRBV11-2 and TRBJ2-1, with 7 bases matching TRBD1. The germline V gene encodes CDR1 SGHAT and CDR2 FQNNGV. Trimming at V came to 6 bases and at J to 5 bases, leaving 10 bases not matched to a gene. The length of the CDR3 is 15 residues. The CDR3 bases are TGTGCCAGCAGAAGGTGGGGGACAGTTAACAATGAGCAGTTCTTC. Encoded protein: CASRRWGTVNNEQFF.

This clone was seen only a few times. The V call is TRBV7-2, the J call TRBJ2-1, with a weak D call TRBD2 (5 bases). Germline loops: CDR1 SGHTA, CDR2 FQGNSA. The V gene lost 5 bases and the J gene lost 1 base, with 15 bases spanning the gap. This CDR3 has 16 amino acids. For the CDR3, the DNA is TGTGCCAGCAGCGTACTATTAACTAGATCCTACAATGAGCAGTTCTTC. The encoded protein is CASSVLLTRSYNEQFF.

The chain uses TRBV28 and TRBJ2-5; D gene uncertain. This CDR3 spans 13 amino acids. Germline values: CDR1 MDHEN, CDR2 SYDVKM. Trimming cost V 6 bases and J 1 base, with 9 bases left between them. In DNA form, the CDR3 reads TGTGCCAGCAGCCCCATAGCCCAAGAGACCCAGTACTTC. Amino acids: CASSPIAQETQYF.

The chain is built from TRBV28 and TRBJ2-1, with 11 bases aligning to TRBD2. Trimming cost V 6 bases and J 4 bases; bases outside gene matches: 8. CDR1 is MDHEN and CDR2 is SYDVKM in the germline V gene. The CDR3 is 16 residues long. The CDR3 loop reads CASSQSGTSGYNEQFF. CDR3 nucleotides: TGTGCCAGCAGCCAGTCCGGGACTAGCGGTTACAATGAGCAGTTCTTC.

The V gene is TRBV11-2, the J gene TRBJ2-5, with 9 positions matching TRBD1. Germline-derived CDR1 and CDR2 are SGHAT and FQNNGV. The CDR3 has 16 amino acids. The J segment lost 7 bases and the V segment lost 5 bases, leaving 14 bases of the junction unmatched. This CDR3 is CASSRRGDRVMGTQYF. CDR3 coding DNA: TGTGCCAGCAGCCGCAGGGGGGACAGGGTAATGGGGACCCAGTACTTC.

V and J are TRBV19 and TRBJ1-1; D is uncertain. The germline V and J ends were trimmed by 3 bases and 0 bases, with 8 bases remaining between them. The CDR3 consists of 14 residues. The germline CDR1 and CDR2 sequences are LNHDA and SQIVND (reference sequence). This chain's CDR3 is CASSIVYLNTEAFF. DNA for the CDR3: TGTGCCAGTAGTATTGTTTATTTGAACACTGAAGCTTTCTTT.

The genes are TRBV27 and TRBJ1-4; 10 bases are shared with TRBD1. CDR3 length: 15 residues. J lost 1 base, V lost 6 bases, and 2 bases had no gene match. Germline CDR1 and CDR2: MNHEY and SMNVEV (reference sequence). The CDR3 spells CASRGTGVTNEKLFF. The CDR3 nucleotides are TGTGCCAGCAGGGGGACAGGGGTAACTAATGAAAAACTGTTTTTT.

The genes are TRBV9 and TRBJ2-3; TRBD2 aligns across 10 bases. V trimming: 1 base; J trimming: 1 base; junction bases outside the gene matches: 12. This CDR3 comprises 19 residues. In germline, CDR1 is SGDLS, CDR2 YYNGEE. The CDR3 bases are TGTGCCAGCAGCGTAACGGCTAGCGGGAGTACTTTGGGCACAGATACGCAGTATTTT. Its protein is CASSVTASGSTLGTDTQYF.

V gene TRBV3-1 (or the pseudogene TRBV3-2) combines with J gene TRBJ2-1; D possibly corresponds to TRBD2 (6 bases). CDR3 length equals 18 residues. Germline V gene data show CDR1 as LGHDT and CDR2 as YNNKEL (reference sequence). The V and J ends lost 1 base and 0 bases respectively, with 16 bases between them. The CDR3: CASSQVIGVADSYNEQFF. The CDR3 nucleotides are TGTGCCAGCAGCCAAGTTATCGGTGTAGCGGACTCCTACAATGAGCAGTTCTTC.

The rearrangement links TRBV14 to TRBJ1-6, with D unclear. The germline gives CDR1 SGHDN, CDR2 FVKESK. CDR3 length: 16 residues. With 1 base removed from V and 10 bases from J, the gap between germline ends came to 17 bases. CDR3 bases: TGTGCCAGCAGCCAAGGGGGTCCCACCCGAGGGTCACCCCTCCACTTT. It yields the protein CASSQGGPTRGSPLHF.

The chain is built from TRBV27 and TRBJ2-2, with a possible D match to TRBD1 (6 bases). The CDR3 length is 16 residues. Between the trimmed V and J ends, which lost 7 bases and 1 base, there was a span of 16 bases. Germline V gene lookup returns CDR1 MNHEY and CDR2 SMNVEV (reference sequence). The CDR3 is CASIPTGTLNTGELFF. CDR3 DNA: TGTGCCAGCATCCCAACCGGGACATTGAACACCGGGGAGCTGTTTTTT.

The chain links TRBV10-3 to TRBJ2-6; TRBD1 agrees at 8 bases. The V gene's germline CDR1 is ENHRY and CDR2 SYGVKD. V lost 6 bases, J lost 0 bases, and 13 bases stayed unmatched. CDR3 length: 19 amino acids. The CDR3 coding sequence is TGTGCCATCAGCGGATCGCAGGGGGCCTCTCTCTCTGGGGCCAACGTCCTGACTTTC. Its protein product is CAISGSQGASLSGANVLTF.

V and J are TRBV25-1 and TRBJ2-1, with TRBD1 matching over 9 bases. There are 15 residues in the CDR3. Trimming cost V 2 bases and J 7 bases; bases outside gene matches: 6. The V gene's germline CDR1 is MGHDK and CDR2 SYGVNS. DNA for the CDR3: TGTGCCAGCAGTGAAACCGGGACAGGGTGGAATGAGCAGTTCTTC. It codes for CASSETGTGWNEQFF.

V usage is TRBV28 and J usage is TRBJ2-1, with 13 bases fitting TRBD2. CDR1 MDHEN and CDR2 SYDVKM come from the germline V gene. The CDR3 is made up of 17 amino acids. Trimming removed 6 bases from V and 3 bases from J; junction bases left unmatched: 8. The CDR3 sequence: CASSSGTSGVGYNEQFF. The DNA of the CDR3 is TGTGCCAGCAGCTCCGGGACTAGCGGGGTGGGCTACAATGAGCAGTTCTTC.

This clone came up a few times. This sequence joins TRBV28 and TRBJ1-1, with D unresolved. Germline V CDR1 and CDR2: MDHEN, SYDVKM. Trimming cost V 7 bases and J 1 base, with 4 bases left between them. The CDR3 runs to 11 residues. The CDR3 DNA is TGTGCCAGCACCTGGAACACTGAAGCTTTCTTT. This translates into CASTWNTEAFF.

The CDR3 spells CATLWGEGPYNEQFF. The CDR3 DNA follows: TGTGCCACCCTATGGGGGGAGGGACCCTACAATGAGCAGTTCTTC. The chain carries TRBV19 and TRBJ2-1, with 7 bases aligning to TRBD2. CDR3 length: 15 residues. The germline gives CDR1 LNHDA, CDR2 SQIVND (reference sequence). V trimming: 10 bases; J trimming: 2 bases; junction bases outside the gene matches: 11.

This clone was detected only once. Other DNA sequences from this sample encode an identical CDR3 as well. V gene TRBV5-1 combines with J gene TRBJ2-3; D gene unclear. The CDR3 consists of 12 residues. V gave up 4 bases and J gave up 0 bases, with 3 bases separating them. CDR1 is SGHRS, CDR2 YFSETQ, per germline. CDR3 DNA: TGCGCCAGCAGCCTTAGCACAGATACGCAGTATTTT. Protein: CASSLSTDTQYF.

V usage is TRBV29-1 and J usage is TRBJ2-3; TRBD2 aligns across 7 bases. This CDR3 region has 14 residues. V shed 3 bases and J 4 bases; nucleotides not matched to a gene: 7. Per germline, CDR1 SQVTM and CDR2 ANQGSEA. The CDR3 DNA reads as TGCAGCGTTGAGAGCGGGAATGGCCCAGATACGCAGTATTTT. Its translation: CSVESGNGPDTQYF.

This chain links TRBV30 with TRBJ2-2; 7 nucleotides agree with TRBD2. Germline lookup yields CDR1 GTSNPN and CDR2 SVGIG (reference sequence). The CDR3 covers 14 residues. Losses at the gene ends were 7 bases for V and 0 bases for J; bases not matched to a gene: 5. In DNA, the CDR3 is TGTGCCTCCTCCGGGAGGACGAACACCGGGGAGCTGTTTTTT. This translates into CASSGRTNTGELFF. Full variable domain (rest looked up from reference TRBV30 and TRBJ2-2): SQTIHQWPATLVQPVGSPLSLECTVEGTSNPNLYWYRQAAGRGLQLLFYSVGIGQISSEVPQNLSASRPQDRQFILSSKKLLLSDSGFYLCASSGRTNTGELFFGEGSRLTVL.

This chain connects TRBV5-4 to TRBJ1-2; D gene uncertain. This CDR3 has 13 amino acids. Germline V gene sequence: CDR1 SGHNT, CDR2 YYREEE (reference sequence). V was cut by 3 bases and J by 6 bases, with 12 bases left in between. The DNA of the CDR3 is TGTGCCAGCAGCTCGCCCGCCGGGGATGGCTACACCTTC. It encodes CASSSPAGDGYTF.

CDR3 DNA: TGCGCCAGCAGCCAAGTTGTGTCTAGCGGACCATCCTACGAGCAGTACTTC. Its translation is CASSQVVSSGPSYEQYF. This chain connects TRBV4-3 to TRBJ2-7, with 7 nucleotides matching TRBD2. V dropped 1 base and J dropped 1; count of bases not matched to a gene: 10. This CDR3 has 17 amino acids. CDR1 and CDR2 from the germline V gene are LGHNA and YSLEER.

This rearrangement joins TRBV6-2 or TRBV6-3 to TRBJ2-7; 10 bases match TRBD1. There are 15 residues in the CDR3. Germline CDR1 reads MNHEY; CDR2 reads SVGEGT. V was pared by 6 bases and J by 1 base, with 6 bases of the junction left unmatched. The CDR3 here is CASSAGQGESYEQYF. CDR3 bases: TGTGCCAGCAGCGCCGGACAGGGGGAATCCTACGAGCAGTACTTC.

This chain joins TRBV27 and TRBJ2-1; TRBD2 might be the D (6 bases). CDR1 is MNHEY, CDR2 SMNVEV, per germline (reference sequence). Trimming removed 2 bases at V and 5 bases at J, with 13 bases between. This CDR3 region has 15 residues. The CDR3 here is CASSLKKGLNNEQFF. CDR3 DNA sequence: TGTGCCAGCAGTTTAAAGAAGGGACTCAACAATGAGCAGTTCTTC.

This clone was detected only once. The gene calls are TRBV5-1 and TRBJ2-1; TRBD2 matches 10 bases. The CDR3 has 16 amino acids. Germline values: CDR1 SGHRS, CDR2 YFSETQ. Trimming took 0 bases from V and 8 from J; bases not matched to a gene: 8. CDR3 DNA: TGCGCCAGCAGCTTGGGGGATAGCGGGAGGTCGGATGAGCAGTTCTTC. As protein: CASSLGDSGRSDEQFF. The full variable domain, its missing parts supplied by reference TRBV5-1 and TRBJ2-1, is KAGVTQTPRYLIKTRGQQVTLSCSPISGHRSVSWYQQTPGQGLQFLFEYFSETQRNKGNFPGRFSGRQFSNSRSEMNVSTLELGDSALYLCASSLGDSGRSDEQFFGPGTRLTVL.

The table lists this clone with a few counts. The chain couples TRBV18 to TRBJ1-3; D remains unclear. V lost 2 bases, J lost 4 bases, and 9 bases lay in between. The CDR3 contains 14 residues. Germline V CDR1 and CDR2: KGHSH, LQKENI. CDR3 protein: CASSPVDNGNTIYF. For the CDR3, the DNA is TGTGCCAGCTCACCAGTTGACAACGGAAACACCATATATTTT.